Listed below are T cell receptor beta chains from one sample, sequenced in a study of beta chain features in type 1 diabetes. The protocol was immunoSEQ multiplex PCR, while the TCRdb copy is restricted to in-frame clones and leaves out a portion. Of 200,000 to 250,000 clones in the sample, approximately 15% were seen once. The specimen sequenced was naive CD4+ T cells from blood. Receptors were obtained from a man aged 25 to 40 with type 1 diabetes. The CDR3 runs from the conserved cysteine through the conserved F or W. Fields, in order: CDR3 protein, CDR3 DNA, D gene, J gene, clone size, V gene. The D gene is left open where the match is weak. Clone size is stated in some rows and not others, as once, few, many or a class when expanded.

cdr3_aa: CASSQDSDTVAYEQYF
cdr3_nt: TGCGCCAGCAGCCAAGATTCGGACACAGTAGCCTACGAGCAGTACTTC
d_call: .
j_call: TRBJ2-7
clone_size: few
v_call: TRBV4-1

cdr3_aa: CASSLVIGGDIQYF
cdr3_nt: TGCGCCAGCAGCTTGGTTATAGGGGGTGACATTCAGTACTTC
d_call: .
j_call: TRBJ2-4
clone_size: few
v_call: TRBV5-1

cdr3_aa: CAWSRGQLTRGTEAFF
cdr3_nt: TGTGCCTGGAGTAGGGGACAGTTGACGAGAGGGACTGAAGCTTTCTTT
d_call: TRBD1
j_call: TRBJ1-1
clone_size: .
v_call: TRBV30

cdr3_aa: CASSLAGNYEQYF
cdr3_nt: TGCGCCAGCAGCTTGGCGGGGAACTACGAGCAGTACTTC
d_call: .
j_call: TRBJ2-7
clone_size: .
v_call: TRBV5-1

cdr3_aa: CAISERTGAGANVLTF
cdr3_nt: TGTGCCATCAGTGAGCGGACAGGGGCTGGGGCCAACGTCCTGACTTTC
d_call: TRBD1
j_call: TRBJ2-6
clone_size: .
v_call: TRBV10-3

cdr3_aa: CASSRQFQETQYF
cdr3_nt: TGCGCCAGCAGCCGACAGTTCCAAGAGACCCAGTACTTC
d_call: .
j_call: TRBJ2-5
clone_size: few
v_call: TRBV5-1

cdr3_aa: CASSLVAATNEKLFF
cdr3_nt: TGCGCCAGCAGCTTGGTGGCAGCAACTAATGAAAAACTGTTTTTT
d_call: .
j_call: TRBJ1-4
clone_size: .
v_call: TRBV5-1

cdr3_aa: CASSRSTVEAFF
cdr3_nt: TGTGCCAGCAGCCGATCGACTGTTGAAGCTTTCTTT
d_call: .
j_call: TRBJ1-1
clone_size: few
v_call: TRBV11-2

cdr3_aa: CATTGVGSYEQYF
cdr3_nt: TGTGCCACCACAGGGGTGGGCTCCTACGAGCAGTACTTC
d_call: TRBD1
j_call: TRBJ2-7
clone_size: .
v_call: TRBV6-5

cdr3_aa: CASSASSGVNSPLHF
cdr3_nt: TGTGCCAGCAGCGCCTCGTCGGGGGTGAATTCACCCCTCCACTTT
d_call: .
j_call: TRBJ1-6
clone_size: .
v_call: TRBV9

cdr3_aa: CAWSTGGSSYNEQFF
cdr3_nt: TGTGCCTGGAGTACAGGAGGGAGCTCCTACAATGAGCAGTTCTTC
d_call: .
j_call: TRBJ2-1
clone_size: .
v_call: TRBV30

cdr3_aa: CASSSGQGEEGYTF
cdr3_nt: TGTGCCAGCAGCTCAGGACAGGGGGAGGAGGGCTACACCTTC
d_call: TRBD1
j_call: TRBJ1-2
clone_size: .
v_call: TRBV5-4

cdr3_aa: CASSLVSQPQHF
cdr3_nt: TGTGCCAGCAGCTTAGTCTCCCAGCCCCAGCATTTT
d_call: .
j_call: TRBJ1-5
clone_size: few
v_call: TRBV7-9

cdr3_aa: CAWSVSGRSYNEQFF
cdr3_nt: TGTGCCTGGAGTGTCAGCGGGAGGTCCTACAATGAGCAGTTCTTC
d_call: TRBD2
j_call: TRBJ2-1
clone_size: .
v_call: TRBV30

cdr3_aa: CASQGQLGSNQPQHF
cdr3_nt: TGTGCCAGCCAAGGACAACTGGGGAGCAATCAGCCCCAGCATTTT
d_call: .
j_call: TRBJ1-5
clone_size: .
v_call: TRBV18

cdr3_aa: CASSASLSGGIQITQYF
cdr3_nt: TGTGCCAGCAGCGCATCGCTTAGCGGGGGGATACAGATAACGCAGTATTTT
d_call: TRBD2
j_call: TRBJ2-3
clone_size: .
v_call: TRBV5-4

cdr3_aa: CASSETANYGYTF
cdr3_nt: TGTGCCAGCAGTGAAACGGCTAACTATGGCTACACCTTC
d_call: .
j_call: TRBJ1-2
clone_size: .
v_call: TRBV25-1

cdr3_aa: CASSSQGGSYEQYF
cdr3_nt: TGCGCCAGCAGCTCACAGGGGGGGTCCTACGAGCAGTACTTC
d_call: .
j_call: TRBJ2-7
clone_size: .
v_call: TRBV5-1

cdr3_aa: CASRDGSLQRSMNTEAFF
cdr3_nt: TGTGCCAGCAGGGATGGAAGCCTTCAAAGGAGTATGAACACTGAAGCTTTCTTT
d_call: .
j_call: TRBJ1-1
clone_size: .
v_call: TRBV28

cdr3_aa: CASSVASYTDTQYF
cdr3_nt: TGTGCCAGCAGCGTAGCAAGCTACACAGATACGCAGTATTTT
d_call: .
j_call: TRBJ2-3
clone_size: .
v_call: TRBV9

cdr3_aa: CASTPGQSYNEQFF
cdr3_nt: TGCGCCAGCACCCCGGGACAATCCTACAATGAGCAGTTCTTC
d_call: .
j_call: TRBJ2-1
clone_size: few
v_call: TRBV5-1

cdr3_aa: CASSFLGQGGTEAFF
cdr3_nt: TGCGCCAGCAGCTTCCTCGGACAGGGCGGGACTGAAGCTTTCTTT
d_call: TRBD1
j_call: TRBJ1-1
clone_size: few
v_call: TRBV5-1

cdr3_aa: CASGGETQYF
cdr3_nt: TGTGCCAGCGGAGGGGAGACCCAGTACTTC
d_call: .
j_call: TRBJ2-5
clone_size: few
v_call: TRBV27

cdr3_aa: CASSPGTSGRPSTDTQYF
cdr3_nt: TGTGCCAGCAGCCCCGGGACTAGCGGGAGGCCGAGTACAGATACGCAGTATTTT
d_call: TRBD2
j_call: TRBJ2-3
clone_size: .
v_call: TRBV7-9

cdr3_aa: CASSLRGEQFF
cdr3_nt: TGTGCCAGCAGCCTCAGGGGTGAGCAGTTCTTC
d_call: .
j_call: TRBJ2-1
clone_size: few
v_call: TRBV7-2

cdr3_aa: CASSSRNRGRTDTGELFF
cdr3_nt: TGCGCCAGCAGCTCTCGAAACAGGGGCCGGACGGACACCGGGGAGCTGTTTTTT
d_call: TRBD1
j_call: TRBJ2-2
clone_size: few
v_call: TRBV5-1

cdr3_aa: CAWSVASGRTDTQYF
cdr3_nt: TGTGCCTGGAGTGTGGCTAGCGGGAGGACAGATACGCAGTATTTT
d_call: TRBD2
j_call: TRBJ2-3
clone_size: few
v_call: TRBV30

cdr3_aa: CASSQTGGETQYF
cdr3_nt: TGTGCCAGCAGCCAGACAGGGGGGGAGACCCAGTACTTC
d_call: TRBD1
j_call: TRBJ2-5
clone_size: few
v_call: TRBV6-5

cdr3_aa: CASSQQGGEQYF
cdr3_nt: TGTGCCAGCAGCCAACAGGGTGGCGAGCAGTACTTC
d_call: .
j_call: TRBJ2-7
clone_size: few
v_call: TRBV11-2

cdr3_aa: CASRWGNRELFF
cdr3_nt: TGTGCCAGCAGGTGGGGGAACAGGGAACTGTTTTTT
d_call: .
j_call: TRBJ1-4
clone_size: .
v_call: TRBV27

cdr3_aa: CASTPGQGARGANVLTF
cdr3_nt: TGTGCCAGCACCCCGGGACAGGGGGCGCGTGGGGCCAACGTCCTGACTTTC
d_call: TRBD1
j_call: TRBJ2-6
clone_size: .
v_call: TRBV27

cdr3_aa: CASSPPGDRGRESNQPQHF
cdr3_nt: TGTGCCAGCTCACCACCGGGGGACAGGGGGCGCGAAAGCAATCAGCCCCAGCATTTT
d_call: TRBD1
j_call: TRBJ1-5
clone_size: few
v_call: TRBV18

cdr3_aa: CASSEQGSNYGYTF
cdr3_nt: TGCGCCAGCAGCGAACAGGGGAGCAACTATGGCTACACCTTC
d_call: TRBD1
j_call: TRBJ1-2
clone_size: few
v_call: TRBV5-1

cdr3_aa: CASSQNQGAAYNEQFF
cdr3_nt: TGCGCCAGCAGCCAAAACCAGGGGGCGGCCTACAATGAGCAGTTCTTC
d_call: TRBD1
j_call: TRBJ2-1
clone_size: few
v_call: TRBV4-1

cdr3_aa: CASSLEGGFPTDTQYF
cdr3_nt: TGCGCCAGCAGCTTGGAAGGCGGGTTTCCCACAGATACGCAGTATTTT
d_call: .
j_call: TRBJ2-3
clone_size: few
v_call: TRBV5-1

cdr3_aa: CASSPKTGDYGYTF
cdr3_nt: TGTGCCAGCAGCCCTAAGACAGGGGACTATGGCTACACCTTC
d_call: TRBD1
j_call: TRBJ1-2
clone_size: few
v_call: TRBV11-2

cdr3_aa: CASSRGTSVYNEQFF
cdr3_nt: TGCGCCAGCAGCCGTGGGACTAGCGTCTACAATGAGCAGTTCTTC
d_call: TRBD2
j_call: TRBJ2-1
clone_size: .
v_call: TRBV4-1

cdr3_aa: CASSRPRDRGYYGYTF
cdr3_nt: TGTGCCAGCAGCCGACCCCGGGACAGGGGGTACTATGGCTACACCTTC
d_call: TRBD1
j_call: TRBJ1-2
clone_size: few
v_call: TRBV11-2

cdr3_aa: CAISESTFYEQYF
cdr3_nt: TGTGCCATCAGTGAGAGCACCTTCTACGAGCAGTACTTC
d_call: .
j_call: TRBJ2-7
clone_size: .
v_call: TRBV10-3

cdr3_aa: CASTTRGRSEAFF
cdr3_nt: TGTGCCAGCACCACAAGGGGCCGCTCTGAAGCTTTCTTT
d_call: .
j_call: TRBJ1-1
clone_size: few
v_call: TRBV7-9

cdr3_aa: CASISTSGRAHEQFF
cdr3_nt: TGTGCCAGTATTTCCACTAGCGGGAGGGCCCATGAGCAGTTCTTC
d_call: TRBD2
j_call: TRBJ2-1
clone_size: .
v_call: TRBV19

cdr3_aa: CASRRQANSPLHF
cdr3_nt: TGTGCCAGCAGGAGACAGGCTAATTCACCCCTCCACTTT
d_call: .
j_call: TRBJ1-6
clone_size: .
v_call: TRBV5-6

cdr3_aa: CASSLIGSSYEQYF
cdr3_nt: TGTGCCAGCAGCTTAATAGGGAGCTCCTACGAGCAGTACTTC
d_call: .
j_call: TRBJ2-7
clone_size: .
v_call: TRBV11-2

cdr3_aa: CAWSLTDTQYF
cdr3_nt: TGTGCCTGGAGTCTTACAGATACGCAGTATTTT
d_call: .
j_call: TRBJ2-3
clone_size: few
v_call: TRBV30

cdr3_aa: CASSSGLATPNPTYEQYF
cdr3_nt: TGTGCCAGCAGCTCGGGACTAGCGACTCCTAACCCGACCTACGAGCAGTACTTC
d_call: TRBD2
j_call: TRBJ2-7
clone_size: .
v_call: TRBV7-6

cdr3_aa: CASTRGGPVTDTQYF
cdr3_nt: TGCGCCAGCACCAGAGGAGGGCCGGTCACAGATACGCAGTATTTT
d_call: .
j_call: TRBJ2-3
clone_size: few
v_call: TRBV5-1

cdr3_aa: CASSPGAGNTIYF
cdr3_nt: TGTGCCAGCTCACCCGGAGCAGGAAACACCATATATTTT
d_call: .
j_call: TRBJ1-3
clone_size: .
v_call: TRBV18

cdr3_aa: CASSFQPGAEAFF
cdr3_nt: TGTGCCAGCAGCTTCCAACCGGGGGCTGAAGCTTTCTTT
d_call: .
j_call: TRBJ1-1
clone_size: .
v_call: TRBV11-3

cdr3_aa: CASTKQGHGVTQYF
cdr3_nt: TGTGCCAGCACCAAACAGGGGCATGGCGTGACCCAGTACTTC
d_call: TRBD1
j_call: TRBJ2-5
clone_size: few
v_call: TRBV6-5

cdr3_aa: CASSQVPGNTEAFF
cdr3_nt: TGTGCCAGCAGCCAAGTCCCGGGGAACACTGAAGCTTTCTTT
d_call: .
j_call: TRBJ1-1
clone_size: few
v_call: TRBV4-2

cdr3_aa: CASSPWDRGLSTEAFF
cdr3_nt: TGTGCCAGCAGCCCTTGGGACAGGGGGCTTAGTACTGAAGCTTTCTTT
d_call: TRBD1
j_call: TRBJ1-1
clone_size: few
v_call: TRBV9